There are a few counts of the clone carrying this T cell receptor (beta chain). Its antigen is still unknown. This entry belongs to a study of cytomegalovirus exposure and HLA in healthy donors. Across the study: Previous work identified roughly 120 million unique TCR beta sequences from roughly 170 million T cells. HLA-typed donors were the source of approximately 80 million unique TCRs, which an early data release held. Study-level findings and limits: TCR beta V- and J-gene trimming, according to a later analysis, was linked to a missense DCLRE1C variant. A later analysis showed that HLA-associated TCR beta chains had undergone more clonal expansion than equally common others.

CDR1 and CDR2 (germline): PRHDT, FYEKMQ (reference sequence). Trimming pared 7 bases from V and 4 bases from J, leaving 11 bases between. The CDR3 consists of 14 residues. 13 Jbeta primers and 60 Vbeta primers were used for the PCR. The protocol was immunoSEQ multiplex PCR, while the TCRdb copy is restricted to in-frame clones and leaves out a portion. The sample lists about 60,000 clones; 65% to 85% were seen once. The receptor was derived from a woman aged 25 to 39 in good health and CMV-seronegative. Input material: PBMCs. The V gene is TRBV13, the J gene TRBJ1-6; D uncertain. The DNA of the CDR3 is TGTGCCAGCACGATGTACTCTTATAATTCACCCCTCCACTTT. Protein product: CASTMYSYNSPLHF. Complete variable domain (other parts from reference TRBV13 and TRBJ1-6): AAGVIQSPRHLIKEKRETATLKCYPIPRHDTVYWYQQGPGQDPQFLISFYEKMQSDKGSIPDRFSAQQFSDYHSELNMSSLELGDSALYFCASTMYSYNSPLHFGNGTRLTVT.